This TCR beta chain was obtained from a study of T-cell reconstitution after alpha-beta-depleted transplantation in children. The study's findings and limits: Several hundred rapidly expanded clones from non-depleted graft cells reportedly supplied alpha-beta T cells about two months post-transplant. Most T-cell counts and diversity one year after the transplant came from T cells that were newly produced. Surviving thymic progenitors and recipient T cells were the source of high TCRbeta diversity at day 60 in some patients.

This clonotype was observed many times. Its antigen remains unknown. As it was prepared, the TCRbeta library received unique molecular identifiers. TCRdb processed the PCR reads anew with MiXCR; each CDR3 protein has one entry. The sample records roughly 160,000 distinct CDR3 sequences, roughly 11% being singletons. J was trimmed by 3 bases and V by 2 bases; bases with no gene match: 13. CDR1 DFQATT and CDR2 SNEGSKA come from the germline V gene (reference sequence). The CDR3 has 17 amino acids. The rearrangement links TRBV20-1 to TRBJ2-5; TRBD2 agrees at 9 bases. This TCR came from a boy younger than 10 with acute myeloid leukemia, due to receive a stem cell transplant. This material consisted of PBMCs, taken before TCRalphabeta/CD19-depleted stem cell transplant. The CDR3 bases are TGCAGTGCTAGATCCCCGACTAGCGGAGTGAGTAAAGAGACCCAGTACTTC. Its translation: CSARSPTSGVSKETQYF.